What follows is one T cell receptor (beta chain) and its context. The target antigen is unknown. This entry comes from a study of T cell repertoires in cytomegalovirus infection. The CDR3 has 15 residues. Germline CDR1 and CDR2: MNHNS and SASEGT. Deletions cut 0 bases from V and 4 bases from J, with 10 bases between. From the reads, TCRdb called clonotypes with MiXCR, one entry per CDR3 protein. The sample has about 830,000 distinct CDR3 sequences, 32% seen once. The chain carries TRBV6-1 and TRBJ2-1; the D gene is possibly TRBD1 (5 bases). The origin of this receptor is a human donor in good health (CMV status not recorded). Some clones in this sample may be carry-over from other donors' samples. This specimen consisted of cultured CD8+ T cells from PBMCs, obtained from culture after CMV antigen stimulation. The chain's CDR3 is CASSEALTAYNEQFF. CDR3 in DNA: TGTGCCAGCAGTGAAGCCCTGACAGCGTACAATGAGCAGTTCTTC.